This T cell receptor (beta chain) originates from a study of high-grade serous ovarian cancer treatment subgroups. Clones were read by immunoSEQ multiplex PCR, and TCRdb kept only the in-frame ones, dropping some. Seen here are approximately 36,000 clones, about four fifths observed once, and the top ten hold about 3%. Tumor samples were obtained before definitive surgery or chemotherapy. Looked up from germline, CDR1 is SGHDT and CDR2 is YYEEEE. The CDR3 is 14 amino acids. This receptor was identified in a human donor with high-grade serous ovarian cancer. The rearrangement joins TRBV5-6 to TRBJ2-5; perhaps TRBD2 as D (5 bases). The J call may be mistaken, given a closer DNA end match to TRBJ2-7. Sequences were obtained from tumor tissue. CDR3 region: CASSLLEDIHEQYF. The CDR3 region has the DNA TGTGCCAGCAGCCTCCTGGAGGATATCCACGAGCAGTACTTC.